This T cell receptor beta chain comes out of a study of CD8+ T cells in alopecia areata. This clone is a singleton in its sample. CDR1 and CDR2 (germline): SGHRS, YFSETQ. This CDR3 is 14 amino acids long. V shed 1 base and J shed 7 bases, with 12 bases lying between them. Extraction of RNA preceded its reverse transcription into cDNA, which served as the sequencing template. Data came from immunoSEQ multiplex PCR; TCRdb stores just in-frame clones and leaves some out. The profile shows approximately 210,000 clones, around 66% of them singletons. The treatment here: oral pan-JAK inhibitor, 5-10 mg twice daily.

V is TRBV5-1 and J is TRBJ1-5; weak D call: TRBD1 (5 bases). The TCR comes from a human donor with alopecia areata. Sequenced here: CD4+ T cells sorted from blood, sampled at week 4, from a patient treated with tofacitinib. CDR3 sequence (DNA): TGCGCCAGCAGCTTGCAGGGTGGGTCACAGCCCCAGCATTTT. This sequence encodes CASSLQGGSQPQHF.